The following is a T cell receptor (beta chain) sequence with its context. The antigen is not known. Germline CDR1 reads SQVTM; CDR2 reads ANQGSEA. V lost 6 bases to trimming and J lost 5 bases, with 17 bases between them. The CDR3 loop spans 14 amino acids. These data are taken from a study of vaccination and CD4 T cells after COVID-19. Study background: The study enrolled six male and four female convalescents, two of whom were Hispanic. The stimulating agents, overlapping spike peptides, came from SARS-CoV-2, HCoV-NL63, HCoV-OC43 and HCoV-229E.

Treatment reported: roughly nine-day PBMC culture with coronavirus spike peptide pools or control peptides (ViraFEST assay). CD4+ T-cell collection from the unexposed donor predated the COVID-19 pandemic (2011-2018). Cultured CD4+ T cell DNA underwent sequencing with the Oncomine TCR Beta short-read assay. It was cultured CD4+ T cells from which genomic DNA was extracted. TCRdb re-derived calls from the PCR reads in MiXCR, one entry per CDR3 protein. Counted here are thousands of distinct CDR3 sequences, around two fifths occurring once; the ten biggest clones make up 30% to 35%. This chain links TRBV29-1 with TRBJ2-1, with D tentatively TRBD1 (5 bases). Sequencing used CD4+ T cells from blood, cultured in vitro. The source is a human donor in good health. CDR3 nucleotides: TGCAGCGTCCCTAGGGGCGATTACAACAATGAGCAGTTCTTC. Protein product: CSVPRGDYNNEQFF.